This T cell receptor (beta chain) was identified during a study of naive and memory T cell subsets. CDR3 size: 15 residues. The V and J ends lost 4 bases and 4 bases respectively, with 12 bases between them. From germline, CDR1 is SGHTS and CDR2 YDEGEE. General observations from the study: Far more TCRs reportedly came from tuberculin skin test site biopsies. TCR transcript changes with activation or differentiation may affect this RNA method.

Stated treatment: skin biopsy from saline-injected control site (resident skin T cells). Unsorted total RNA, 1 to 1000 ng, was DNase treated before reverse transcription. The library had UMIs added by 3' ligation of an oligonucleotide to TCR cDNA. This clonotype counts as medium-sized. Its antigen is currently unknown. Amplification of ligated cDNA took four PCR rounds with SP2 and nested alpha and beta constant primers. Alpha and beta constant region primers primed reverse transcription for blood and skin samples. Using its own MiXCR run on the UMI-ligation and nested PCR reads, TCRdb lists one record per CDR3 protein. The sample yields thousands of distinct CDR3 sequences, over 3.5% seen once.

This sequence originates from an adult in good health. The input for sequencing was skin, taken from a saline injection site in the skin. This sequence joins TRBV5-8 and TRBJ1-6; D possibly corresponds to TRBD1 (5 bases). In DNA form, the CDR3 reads TGTGCCAGCAGCCCCCCAGGGCGGTATAATTCACCCCTCCACTTT. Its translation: CASSPPGRYNSPLHF.